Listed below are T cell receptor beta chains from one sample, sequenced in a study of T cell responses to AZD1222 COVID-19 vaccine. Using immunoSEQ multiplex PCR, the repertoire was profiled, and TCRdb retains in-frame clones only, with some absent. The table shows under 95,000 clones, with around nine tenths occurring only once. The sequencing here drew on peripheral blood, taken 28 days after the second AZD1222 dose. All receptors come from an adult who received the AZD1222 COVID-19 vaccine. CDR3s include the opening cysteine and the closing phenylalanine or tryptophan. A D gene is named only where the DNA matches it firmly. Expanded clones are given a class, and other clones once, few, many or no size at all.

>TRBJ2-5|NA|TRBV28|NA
TGTGCCAGCAGAGGTGGGGGCGCTGGGAAGACCCAGTACTTC
CASRGGGAGKTQYF
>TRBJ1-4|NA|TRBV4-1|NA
TGCGCCAGCAGCCGGGGACGGACTAATGAAAAACTGTTTTTT
CASSRGRTNEKLFF
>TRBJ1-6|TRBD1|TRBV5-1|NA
TGCGCCAGCAGCTTGGGACAGGGGGCACATAATTCACCCCTCCACTTT
CASSLGQGAHNSPLHF
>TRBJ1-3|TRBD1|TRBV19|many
TGTGCCAGTATAGCAGGGGGCCCTAACTCTGGAAACACCATATATTTT
CASIAGGPNSGNTIYF
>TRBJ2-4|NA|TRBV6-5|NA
TGTGCCAGCAGTTACATAGGGGCAAACATTCAGTACTTC
CASSYIGANIQYF
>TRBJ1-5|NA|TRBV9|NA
TGTGCCAGCAGCGCCACCGGTGGGAATAGCAATCAGCCCCAGCATTTT
CASSATGGNSNQPQHF
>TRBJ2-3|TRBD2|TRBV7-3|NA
TGTGCCAGCAGCGACCGGCGGGGGGGCCTGGATACGCAGTATTTT
CASSDRRGGLDTQYF
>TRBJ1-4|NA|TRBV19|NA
TGTGCCAGTAGAACGGGGCCAGGGGCCTTTTGGTTTTTT
CASRTGPGAFWFF
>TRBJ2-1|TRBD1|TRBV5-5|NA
TGTGCCAGCAGCCATGGACAGGGATTCGGCAATGAGCAGTTCTTC
CASSHGQGFGNEQFF
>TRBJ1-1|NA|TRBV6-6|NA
TGTGCCAGCAACCCGGGACGGGCGAGGGGGGGCACTGAAGCTTTCTTT
CASNPGRARGGTEAFF
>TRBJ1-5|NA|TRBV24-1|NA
TGTGCCACCAGTAGGGGTTGGCAGCCCCAGCATTTT
CATSRGWQPQHF
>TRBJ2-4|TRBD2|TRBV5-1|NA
TGCGCCAGCAGCTTGGTAGCGGGGGAAAACATTCAGTACTTC
CASSLVAGENIQYF
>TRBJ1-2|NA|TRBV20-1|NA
TGCAGTGCCCCAGTGCAGGACGGCTACACCTTC
CSAPVQDGYTF
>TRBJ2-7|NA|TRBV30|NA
TGTGCCTGGAAGGATTTCCGACAGGCGAGCTCCTACGAGCAGTACTTC
CAWKDFRQASSYEQYF